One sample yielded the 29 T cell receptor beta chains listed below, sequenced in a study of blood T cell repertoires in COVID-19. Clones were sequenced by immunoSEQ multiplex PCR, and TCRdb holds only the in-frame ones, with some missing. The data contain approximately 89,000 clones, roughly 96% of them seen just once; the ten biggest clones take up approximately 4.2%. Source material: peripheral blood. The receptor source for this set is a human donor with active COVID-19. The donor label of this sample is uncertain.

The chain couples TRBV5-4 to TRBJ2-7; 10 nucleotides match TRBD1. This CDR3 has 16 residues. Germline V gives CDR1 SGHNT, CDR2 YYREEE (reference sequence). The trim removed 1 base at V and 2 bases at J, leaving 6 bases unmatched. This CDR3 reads CASSLPPGTGAYEQYF. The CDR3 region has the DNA TGTGCCAGCAGCTTGCCCCCCGGGACAGGGGCCTACGAGCAGTACTTC.

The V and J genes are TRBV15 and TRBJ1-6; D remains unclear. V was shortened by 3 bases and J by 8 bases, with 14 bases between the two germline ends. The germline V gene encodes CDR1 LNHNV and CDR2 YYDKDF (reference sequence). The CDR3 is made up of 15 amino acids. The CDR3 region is CATSRIKDRDSPLHF. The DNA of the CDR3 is TGTGCCACCAGCAGGATAAAAGACCGGGATTCACCCCTCCACTTT.

As DNA, the CDR3 is TGCAGCCCGCGGCAGCCCCAGCATTTT. The encoded protein is CSPRQPQHF. The chain employs TRBV20-1 and TRBJ1-5; D gene uncertain. CDR1 and CDR2 from the germline V gene are DFQATT and SNEGSKA (reference sequence). The CDR3 is 9 residues long.

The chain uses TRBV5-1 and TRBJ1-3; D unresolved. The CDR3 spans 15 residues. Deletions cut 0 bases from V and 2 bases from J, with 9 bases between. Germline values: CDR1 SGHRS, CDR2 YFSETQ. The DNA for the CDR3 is TGCGCCAGCAGCTTGGTAGCGGCGACTGGAAACACCATATATTTT. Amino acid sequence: CASSLVAATGNTIYF.

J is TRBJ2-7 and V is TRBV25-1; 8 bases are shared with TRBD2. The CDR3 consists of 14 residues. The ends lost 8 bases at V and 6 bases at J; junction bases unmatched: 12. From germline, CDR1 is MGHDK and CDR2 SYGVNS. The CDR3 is CASGPVSGRGEQYF. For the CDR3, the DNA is TGTGCCAGCGGGCCGGTCAGCGGGAGAGGCGAGCAGTACTTC.

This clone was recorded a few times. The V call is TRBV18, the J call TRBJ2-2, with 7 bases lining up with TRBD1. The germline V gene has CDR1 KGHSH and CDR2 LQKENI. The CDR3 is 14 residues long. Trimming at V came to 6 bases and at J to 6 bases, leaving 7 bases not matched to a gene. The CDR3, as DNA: TGTGCCAGCTCGAGAGACAGGGTCTCCGGGGAGCTGTTTTTT. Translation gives CASSRDRVSGELFF.

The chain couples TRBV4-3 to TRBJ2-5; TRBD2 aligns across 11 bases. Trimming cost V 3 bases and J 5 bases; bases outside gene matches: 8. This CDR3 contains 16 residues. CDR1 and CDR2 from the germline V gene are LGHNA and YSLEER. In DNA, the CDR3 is TGCGCCAGCAGCCAGAACCTAGCGGGAGGCGGGGAGACCCAGTACTTC. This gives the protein CASSQNLAGGGETQYF.

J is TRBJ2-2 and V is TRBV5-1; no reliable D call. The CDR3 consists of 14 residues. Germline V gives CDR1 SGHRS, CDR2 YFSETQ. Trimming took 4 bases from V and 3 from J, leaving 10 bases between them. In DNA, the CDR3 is TGCGCCAGCAGCCCCAGTGGCTACACCGGGGAGCTGTTTTTT. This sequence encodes CASSPSGYTGELFF.

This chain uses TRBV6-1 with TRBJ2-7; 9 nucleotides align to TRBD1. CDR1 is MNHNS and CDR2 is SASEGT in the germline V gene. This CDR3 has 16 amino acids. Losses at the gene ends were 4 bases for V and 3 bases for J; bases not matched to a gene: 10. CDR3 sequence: CASSAKGGGQGYEQYF. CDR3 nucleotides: TGTGCCAGCAGTGCTAAAGGAGGGGGACAGGGCTACGAGCAGTACTTC.

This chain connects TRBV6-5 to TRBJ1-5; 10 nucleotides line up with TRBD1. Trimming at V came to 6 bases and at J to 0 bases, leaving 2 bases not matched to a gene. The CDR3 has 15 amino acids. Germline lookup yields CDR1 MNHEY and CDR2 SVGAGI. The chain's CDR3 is CASSRDRGSNQPQHF. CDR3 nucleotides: TGTGCCAGCAGCAGGGACAGGGGTAGCAATCAGCCCCAGCATTTT.

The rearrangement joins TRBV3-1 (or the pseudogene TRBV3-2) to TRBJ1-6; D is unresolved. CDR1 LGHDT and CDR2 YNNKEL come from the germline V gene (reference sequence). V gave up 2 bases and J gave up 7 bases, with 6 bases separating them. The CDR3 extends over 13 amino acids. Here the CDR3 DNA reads TGTGCCAGCAGCCAACTTGAGAATTCACCCCTCCACTTT. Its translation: CASSQLENSPLHF.

The CDR3 sequence: CASSHLTDQPQHF. The CDR3 DNA is TGTGCCAGCAGTCATCTGACTGATCAGCCCCAGCATTTT. The chain combines TRBV9 with TRBJ1-5; the D is unclear. The length of the CDR3 is 13 residues. V was trimmed by 5 bases and J by 5 bases, leaving 11 bases between them. Germline V gene lookup returns CDR1 SGDLS and CDR2 YYNGEE.

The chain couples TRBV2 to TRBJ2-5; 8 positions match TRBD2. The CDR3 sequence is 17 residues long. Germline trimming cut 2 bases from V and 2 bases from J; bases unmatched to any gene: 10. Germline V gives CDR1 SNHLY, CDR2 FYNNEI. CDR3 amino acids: CASSENKRGPLQETQYF. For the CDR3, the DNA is TGTGCCAGCAGTGAAAATAAGCGGGGGCCATTACAAGAGACCCAGTACTTC.

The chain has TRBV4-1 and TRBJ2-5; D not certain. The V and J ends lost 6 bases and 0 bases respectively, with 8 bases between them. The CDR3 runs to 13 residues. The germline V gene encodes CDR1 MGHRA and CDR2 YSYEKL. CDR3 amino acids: CASRRNYQETQYF. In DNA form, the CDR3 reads TGCGCCAGCAGGAGAAATTACCAAGAGACCCAGTACTTC.

The CDR3 reads CASSLGHKSYEQYF. The CDR3 DNA sequence: TGCGCCAGCAGCTTGGGACATAAGTCCTACGAGCAGTACTTC. The J gene is TRBJ2-7, the V gene TRBV5-1; D is unclear. The CDR3 runs to 14 residues. Trimming removed 0 bases at V and 1 base at J, with 8 bases between. Per germline, CDR1 SGHRS and CDR2 YFSETQ. The complete variable domain, with remaining parts taken from reference TRBV5-1 and TRBJ2-7, reads KAGVTQTPRYLIKTRGQQVTLSCSPISGHRSVSWYQQTPGQGLQFLFEYFSETQRNKGNFPGRFSGRQFSNSRSEMNVSTLELGDSALYLCASSLGHKSYEQYFGPGTRLTVT.

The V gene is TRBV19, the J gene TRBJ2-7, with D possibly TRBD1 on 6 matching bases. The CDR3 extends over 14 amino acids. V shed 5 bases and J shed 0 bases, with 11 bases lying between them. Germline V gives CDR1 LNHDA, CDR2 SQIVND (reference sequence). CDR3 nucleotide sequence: TGTGCCAGTAGTCCGACGGACAGCTCCTACGAGCAGTACTTC. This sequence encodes CASSPTDSSYEQYF.

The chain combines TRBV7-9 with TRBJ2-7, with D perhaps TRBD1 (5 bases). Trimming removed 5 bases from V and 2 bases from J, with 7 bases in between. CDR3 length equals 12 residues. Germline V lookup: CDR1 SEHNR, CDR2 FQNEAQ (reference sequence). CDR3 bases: TGTGCCAGCAGCCCAGGGCCCTACGAGCAGTACTTC. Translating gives CASSPGPYEQYF.

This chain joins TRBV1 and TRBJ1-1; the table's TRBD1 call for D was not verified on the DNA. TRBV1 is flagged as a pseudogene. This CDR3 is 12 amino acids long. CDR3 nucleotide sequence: TGCACCAGGGGGGACAGGGGCCATGAAGCTTTCTTT. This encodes CTRGDRGHEAFF.

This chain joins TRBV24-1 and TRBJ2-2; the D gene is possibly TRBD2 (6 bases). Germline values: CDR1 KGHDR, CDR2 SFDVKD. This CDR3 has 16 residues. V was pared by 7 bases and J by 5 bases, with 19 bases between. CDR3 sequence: CATRGLGQAGTGELFF. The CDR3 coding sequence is TGTGCCACCAGGGGCCTCGGGCAGGCGGGGACCGGGGAGCTGTTTTTT.

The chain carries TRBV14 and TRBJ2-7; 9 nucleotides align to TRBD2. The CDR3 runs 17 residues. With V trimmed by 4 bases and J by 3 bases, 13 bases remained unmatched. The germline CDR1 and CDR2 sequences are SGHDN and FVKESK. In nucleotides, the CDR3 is TGTGCCAGCAGCCCGACTCCATTAGCGGGGGACCGCTACGAGCAGTACTTC. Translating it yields CASSPTPLAGDRYEQYF.

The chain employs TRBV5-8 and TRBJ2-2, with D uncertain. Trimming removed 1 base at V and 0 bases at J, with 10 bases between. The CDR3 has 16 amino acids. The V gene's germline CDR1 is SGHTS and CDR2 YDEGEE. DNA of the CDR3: TGTGCCAGCAGCTTGTTCGAGACAACGAACACCGGGGAGCTGTTTTTT. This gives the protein CASSLFETTNTGELFF.

CDR3 bases: TGTGCCAGTGGACTAGCGGGGGCTAGCTCCTACAATGAGCAGTTCTTC. It specifies CASGLAGASSYNEQFF. The chain uses TRBV5-4 and TRBJ2-1; 13 bases fit TRBD2. CDR3 size: 16 residues. V shed 8 bases and J 0 bases; nucleotides not matched to a gene: 5. In germline, CDR1 is SGHNT, CDR2 YYREEE (reference sequence). Variable domain in full (rest from reference TRBV5-4 and TRBJ2-1): ETGVTQSPTHLIKTRGQQVTLRCSSQSGHNTVSWYQQALGQGPQFIFQYYREEENGRGNFPPRFSGLQFPNYSSELNVNALELDDSALYLCASGLAGASSYNEQFFGPGTRLTVL.

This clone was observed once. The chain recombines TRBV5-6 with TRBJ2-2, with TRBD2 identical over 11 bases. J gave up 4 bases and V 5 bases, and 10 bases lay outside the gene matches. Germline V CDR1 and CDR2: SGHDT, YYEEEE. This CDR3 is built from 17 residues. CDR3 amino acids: CASSSTSGSGGTGELFF. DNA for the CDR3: TGTGCCAGCAGTTCCACTAGCGGGAGCGGTGGCACCGGGGAGCTGTTTTTT.

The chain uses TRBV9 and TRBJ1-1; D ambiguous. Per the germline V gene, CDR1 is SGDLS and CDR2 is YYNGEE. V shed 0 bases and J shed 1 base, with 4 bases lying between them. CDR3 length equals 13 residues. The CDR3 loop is CASSVARNTEAFF. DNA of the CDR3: TGTGCCAGCAGCGTAGCCCGGAACACTGAAGCTTTCTTT.

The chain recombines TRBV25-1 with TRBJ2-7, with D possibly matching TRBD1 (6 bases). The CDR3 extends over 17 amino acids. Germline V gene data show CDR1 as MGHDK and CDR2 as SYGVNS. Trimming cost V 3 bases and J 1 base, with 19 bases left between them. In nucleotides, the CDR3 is TGTGCCAGCAGTGACCTTCAGGCAGGGGCGGTATCCTACGAGCAGTACTTC. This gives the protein CASSDLQAGAVSYEQYF.

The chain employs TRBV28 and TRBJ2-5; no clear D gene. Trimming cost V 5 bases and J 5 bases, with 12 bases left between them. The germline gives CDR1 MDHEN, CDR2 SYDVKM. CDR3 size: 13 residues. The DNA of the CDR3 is TGTGCCAGCAGTCCATCGACCGGGGAGACCCAGTACTTC. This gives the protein CASSPSTGETQYF.

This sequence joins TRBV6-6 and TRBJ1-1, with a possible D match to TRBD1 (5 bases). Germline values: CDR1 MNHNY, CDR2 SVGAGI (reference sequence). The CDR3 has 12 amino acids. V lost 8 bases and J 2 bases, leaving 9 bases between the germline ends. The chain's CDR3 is CASGGGNTEAFF. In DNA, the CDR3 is TGTGCCAGCGGCGGGGGAAACACTGAAGCTTTCTTT.

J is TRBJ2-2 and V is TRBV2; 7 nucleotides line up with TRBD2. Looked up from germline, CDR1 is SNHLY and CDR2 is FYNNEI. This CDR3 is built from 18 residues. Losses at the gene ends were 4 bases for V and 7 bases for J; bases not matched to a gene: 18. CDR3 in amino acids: CASSGTRATRPTGGELFF. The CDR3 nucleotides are TGTGCCAGCAGTGGGACTAGAGCAACCCGACCAACGGGCGGGGAGCTGTTTTTT.

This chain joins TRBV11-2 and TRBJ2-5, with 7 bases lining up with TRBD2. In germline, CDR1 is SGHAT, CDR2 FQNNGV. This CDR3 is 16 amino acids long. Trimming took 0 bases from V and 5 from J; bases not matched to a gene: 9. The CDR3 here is CASSLDKGGLVETQYF. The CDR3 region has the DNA TGTGCCAGCAGCTTAGATAAGGGTGGACTAGTGGAGACCCAGTACTTC.